A selection of T cell receptor beta chains follows, all from one sample in a study of CD8 T cells in ankylosing spondylitis. In TCRdb, the 5' RACE reads were re-called with MiXCR into one record per CDR3 protein. The sample lists about 360,000 distinct CDR3 sequences, roughly 22% occurring once. Sequencing was performed on blood, either unsorted or a sorted T cell fraction (not recorded which). The receptors were gathered from a male donor with ankylosing spondylitis or in good health (not recorded which). The CDR3 runs from the conserved cysteine through the conserved F or W. D genes are given only for firm matches. Rows may omit the clone size; those that give it use once, few, many or a size class.

v_call	j_call	d_call	clone_size	cdr3_aa
TRBV29-1	TRBJ2-7	-	many	CSGGDPGYEQYF
TRBV6-2/TRBV6-3	TRBJ2-3	TRBD2	few	CASSYPGGGRTDTQYF
TRBV5-6	TRBJ2-7	-	-	CASSIQARGYEQYF
TRBV3-1	TRBJ2-7	-	few	CASSQKTLVYEQYF
TRBV7-8	TRBJ2-3	-	few	CASSSLDTHGDTQYF
TRBV6-1	TRBJ2-1	-	once	CASSAGTRSYNEQFF
TRBV12-3/TRBV12-4	TRBJ2-7	-	-	CASGIYYEQYF
TRBV15	TRBJ2-7	-	few	CATRAGTLYEQYF
TRBV2	TRBJ2-3	-	-	CASSIKDGGTSTDTQYF
TRBV20-1	TRBJ2-7	TRBD1	-	CSAPSSTGTETYEQYF